This T cell receptor (beta chain) was captured by sequencing in a study of cytomegalovirus exposure and HLA in healthy donors. The overall study: The Caucasian-associated ancestry cluster held less than 85% of some 420 genotyped donors. Study-wide findings and caveats: Solely CMV serostatus was available to characterize immune exposure.

Trimming left V 4 bases short and J 9 bases short, with 20 bases between. The CDR3 is 16 residues long. Germline CDR1 reads SGHRS; CDR2 reads YFSETQ. As for this clone: Its target is not known.

This PCR relied on a set of 60 Vbeta primers and 13 Jbeta primers. The data were produced by immunoSEQ multiplex PCR, yet TCRdb's version contains in-frame clones alone and is incomplete. Across roughly 60,000 clones, the top ten clones capture less than 4.5% of the sample. This sequence was found in a woman in her late teens or twenties in good health and CMV-seronegative. Material for sequencing was PBMCs. J is TRBJ1-6 and V is TRBV5-1; D may be TRBD1 (6 bases). CDR3 sequence (DNA): TGCGCCAGCAGCCCCCTCCCGGGGGGCGCGTTTTCACCCCTCCACTTT. Residues: CASSPLPGGAFSPLHF.